This T cell receptor (beta chain) originates from a study of early T cells in non-severe SARS-CoV-2 infection. Study findings and constraints: Reliance on VDJdb matching favored anti-spike CD8 responses; private and CD4 specificities were missed.

This CDR3 is 13 amino acids long. Deletions cut 4 bases from V and 2 bases from J, with 11 bases between. Germline CDR1 is SQVTM and CDR2 is ANQGSEA. This clonotype was seen ten or more times. The antigen is unknown. The TCR library protocol attached unique molecular identifiers to the individual cDNA molecules. TCRdb ran MiXCR on the 5' RACE reads and lists one entry per CDR3 protein. Of around 46,000 distinct CDR3 sequences listed, more than 9% are singletons. Sequencing was performed on whole blood. The source is an adult who was a healthcare worker with PCR-confirmed SARS-CoV-2 infection or an uninfected control (not recorded which). The gene calls are TRBV29-1 and TRBJ1-1, with D tentatively TRBD1 (6 bases). CDR3 coding DNA: TGCAGCGTTGCAAGGACAGATAACACTGAAGCTTTCTTT. Translating gives CSVARTDNTEAFF.